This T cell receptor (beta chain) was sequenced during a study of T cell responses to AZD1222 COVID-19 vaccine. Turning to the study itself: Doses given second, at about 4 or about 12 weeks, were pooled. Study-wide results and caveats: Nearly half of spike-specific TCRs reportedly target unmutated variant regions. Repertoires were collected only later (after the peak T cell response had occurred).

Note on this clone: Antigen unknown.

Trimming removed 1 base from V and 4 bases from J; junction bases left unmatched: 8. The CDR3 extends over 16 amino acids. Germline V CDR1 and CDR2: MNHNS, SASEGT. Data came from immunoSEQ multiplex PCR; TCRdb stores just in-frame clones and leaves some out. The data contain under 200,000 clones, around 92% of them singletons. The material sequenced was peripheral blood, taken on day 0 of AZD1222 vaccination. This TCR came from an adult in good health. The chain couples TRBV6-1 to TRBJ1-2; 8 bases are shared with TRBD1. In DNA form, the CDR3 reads TGTGCCAGCAGTGAAGGGTCGCCAGGGGGCTCCTATGGCTACACCTTC. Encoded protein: CASSEGSPGGSYGYTF.